This T cell receptor (beta chain) was recovered during a study of chemoradiotherapy in HPV16-positive cancers. Using immunoSEQ multiplex PCR, the repertoire was profiled, and TCRdb retains in-frame clones only, with some absent. This sample has around 500 clones, with around three quarters found just once. The source material was tumor tissue, sampled from a patient who underwent chemoradiotherapy. This receptor was taken from a human donor with HPV-associated anogenital cancer.

Here the CDR3 reads CASSEAGTANQPQHF. The DNA of the CDR3 is TGCGCCAGCAGTGAGGCGGGGACAGCTAATCAGCCCCAGCATTTT. The V call is TRBV10-2, the J call TRBJ1-5; TRBD1 matches 7 bases. V lost 2 bases to trimming and J lost 4 bases; unmatched junction nucleotides: 5. The CDR3 extends over 15 amino acids. Germline CDR1 and CDR2: WSHSY and SAAADI.